This TCR beta chain was obtained from a study of cytomegalovirus exposure and HLA in healthy donors. Generated by immunoSEQ multiplex PCR, the TCRdb table keeps only in-frame clones and is missing some. This sample has some 150,000 clones; 85% to 90% occur once, and the top ten carry 1.4%. V was clipped by 6 bases and J by 11 bases; unmatched bases: 6. Germline assignment: CDR1 SNHLY and CDR2 FYNNEI. The CDR3 loop spans 11 amino acids. A note on this clone: The antigen is undetermined.

The study, taken as a whole, reports: While the bulk of TCR sequences proved rare, some public TCRs turned up in many donors. For cytomegalovirus status, the classifier reportedly gave diagnoses with high specificity and sensitivity. A few chains tied to CMV proved CMV antigen-specific in vitro. Associated with cytomegalovirus, according to the listing, were 150 to 200 TCR beta chains.

This TCR was recovered from a woman aged 30 to 39 in good health and CMV-seronegative. The chain recombines TRBV2 with TRBJ1-1; 7 bases match TRBD1. Material for sequencing was PBMCs. The CDR3 loop is CASSTGDLAFF. CDR3 DNA sequence: TGTGCCAGCAGCACAGGGGATTTGGCTTTCTTT.